Below, one T cell receptor (beta chain) is given with its context. V gave up 5 bases and J gave up 4 bases; unmatched junction bases: 12. Germline V gives CDR1 MNHEY, CDR2 SMNVEV (reference sequence). This CDR3 comprises 16 residues. CDR3-region Arm-PCR and iRepertoire HTBI primers produced the TCR beta libraries. TCRdb used MiXCR to reprocess the multiplex PCR reads, holding one entry per CDR3 protein. The table has about 430,000 distinct CDR3 sequences, 20% to 25% seen once. This sample was taken from a study of regulatory T cells in long-lasting Graves disease. In the study overall: Persistent Graves' disease meant over 5 years of antithyroid drugs with positive TSH receptor antibodies.

Described time point: persistent/refractory GD, antithyroid drugs over 5 years with positive TRAb. RNA isolated from PBMCs was used to make the TCR library. The patients included were those that came from an endocrinology department in Xi'an, China. This TCR was recovered from a female donor with Graves disease. The chain recombines TRBV27 with TRBJ1-1; 8 nucleotides align to TRBD1. The sample in question was peripheral blood mononuclear cells (PBMCs), obtained when the disease was refractory, from a patient treated with antithyroid drugs. Here the CDR3 DNA reads TGTGCCAGCAGTCTCCATCAGGGGGCTGGGGGCACTGAAGCTTTCTTT. This gives the protein CASSLHQGAGGTEAFF.